This section outlines one T cell receptor beta chain sequence together with its context. Its antigen remains unidentified. The run of the v3.0 immunoSEQ assay was at survey level. Only in-frame clones appear in the TCRdb table, and some are missing; sequencing was by immunoSEQ multiplex PCR. Of under 30,000 clones listed, 85% to 95% are singletons. The sample originates from a study of long-term antiretroviral therapy in people with HIV. Study-level findings and limits: HIV repertoires covered narrower CDR3 length ranges than controls did.

Germline values: CDR1 MNHNY, CDR2 SVGAGI (reference sequence). The V and J ends lost 0 bases and 4 bases respectively, with 8 bases between them. This CDR3 comprises 14 residues. Inclusion required at least two post-ART and at least one pre-ART PBMC samples. This sample comprised unsorted PBMCs, obtained 5.3 years after starting antiretroviral therapy. The sequence was obtained from a man aged 45-60 years with HIV. V is TRBV6-6 and J is TRBJ2-3; D is perhaps TRBD1 (5 bases). The chain's CDR3 is CASSYSGVADTQYF. In DNA form, the CDR3 reads TGTGCCAGCAGTTACTCAGGGGTGGCAGATACGCAGTATTTT.